This T cell receptor beta chain was observed in a study of T cells after yellow fever vaccination. This clonotype was observed a few times. Its target is unknown. General study findings and limits: The secondary T-cell response peaked on day 5, not day 15, but was weaker. Among primary-vaccination clones, most reappeared after the booster, at around 97% for CD4 and roughly 90% for CD8. FACS-sorted repertoires might harbor abundant contaminating clonotypes from the bulk population. It was a small share of clonotypes that appeared in both CD4 and CD8 compartments.

TCRdb re-analysed the 5' RACE reads in MiXCR, keeping a single row per CDR3 protein. The repertoire has 250,000 to 300,000 distinct CDR3 sequences, roughly 5.6% of them found once; the top ten carry around 3.5%. The ends were cut back, 4 bases at V and 5 bases at J, with 3 bases in the middle. This CDR3 is built from 10 residues. CDR1 is WSHSY and CDR2 is SAAADI in the germline V gene. This chain links TRBV10-2 with TRBJ2-7; no reliable D call. The source material was CD4+ T cells sorted from PBMCs, sampled on the day of the yellow fever booster vaccination. The receptor comes from a man aged 18 to 30 who received the YFV17D yellow fever vaccine. CDR3: CASSGNEQYF. The CDR3 nucleotides read TGCGCCAGCAGTGGCAACGAGCAGTACTTC.